This TCR beta chain was observed in a study of Siglec-9 on CD8 T cells in melanoma. Per the germline V gene, CDR1 is SGHVS and CDR2 is FQNEAQ. V was pared by 0 bases and J by 5 bases, with 11 bases of the junction left unmatched. The CDR3 is 18 residues long. On this clone: What it recognizes is unknown.

General observations from the study: An effector memory CD8+ subset marked by Siglec-9 reportedly appeared to gather in melanoma.

Clones were sequenced by immunoSEQ multiplex PCR, and TCRdb holds only the in-frame ones, with some missing. The sample lists 1,400 or so clones; 63% were seen once. The sequence came from a human donor in good health. The sequencing sample was made of Siglec-9+ CD8+ T cells sorted from blood. V and J are TRBV7-8 and TRBJ2-3; 10 bases are shared with TRBD2. The CDR3, as DNA: TGTGCCAGCAGCTTAGCGAATAGCGGGAGGTCGGGTGGAGATACGCAGTATTTT. It translates to CASSLANSGRSGGDTQYF.